Sequencing of this TCR beta chain was carried out in a study of beta chain features in type 1 diabetes. Overall study results and limits: Insertion counts at VDJ junctions were lower in type 1 diabetes patients, who also showed more deletions there.

Since all of the isolated RNA was reverse transcribed, expressed TCRB transcripts were what got sequenced. Sequencing was performed with immunoSEQ multiplex PCR; in TCRdb, only in-frame clones are kept and a portion is missing. Among nearly 250,000 clones listed, roughly 13% were seen once. The CDR3 contains 16 residues. CDR1 SGHVS and CDR2 FNYEAQ come from the germline V gene. The V gene end was trimmed by 5 bases and the J gene end by 3 bases; junction bases not matched to a gene: 10. Regarding this clone: What it binds is not known.

The sequence came from a woman aged 40 to 50 in good health. The sequencing sample was made of naive CD4+ T cells from blood. The J gene is TRBJ2-1, the V gene TRBV7-6; 7 nucleotides agree with TRBD1. CDR3 DNA: TGTGCCAGCAGCCCAAGGTACAGGGGTGGCTACAATGAGCAGTTCTTC. Amino acids: CASSPRYRGGYNEQFF.